A single sample gave rise to the 10 T cell receptor beta chains below, sequenced in a study of tumor-infiltrating lymphocytes in primary liver carcinoma. Using a constant-region primer together with ProtoScript II reverse transcriptase, TCR beta cDNA was made from about 490 ng of total RNA. Three-round nested multiplex PCR performed with slightly modified ARM-PCR produced the TCR beta libraries. The opening two PCR rounds, about 11 cycles each, paired TRBV1-TRBV30 forward primers with a C-beta reverse primer. In TCRdb, the multiplex PCR reads were re-called with MiXCR into one record per CDR3 protein. The sample contains roughly 32,000 distinct CDR3 sequences, 70% to 80% of which appear only once. RNA and DNA were co-extracted from 20-30 mg of unsorted bulk tissue. The sample comprised liver tumor tissue from sampling region 3. This sample's subset: tumor region T3, left-lateral pole. These receptors originate from a woman in her twenties or thirties with primary liver carcinoma and hepatitis B virus infection.

Concerning this clonotype: A read error is possible here, since a much larger clone lies one base away. The rearrangement uses TRBV11-2 and TRBJ2-5; D assignment may be TRBD1 or TRBD2 (5 bases each). The V and J ends lost 0 bases and 14 bases respectively, with 16 bases between them. The CDR3 is 13 residues long. CDR1 SGHAT and CDR2 FQNNGV come from the germline V gene. The CDR3 DNA follows: TGTGCCAGCAGCTTAGATATCAGGGACCGCAAATACTTC. Encoded protein: CASSLDIRDRKYF.

This clonotype occurred a few times. CDR3 region: CASGPLGYYNEQFF. The CDR3 nucleotides read TGTGCCAGCGGCCCCCTTGGTTACTACAATGAGCAGTTCTTC. The chain links TRBV7-8 to TRBJ2-1; no clear D gene. Deletions cut 8 bases from V and 3 bases from J, with 14 bases between. This CDR3 spans 14 amino acids. Per germline, CDR1 SGHVS and CDR2 FQNEAQ.

This clonotype was detected many times. This chain joins TRBV11-1 and TRBJ2-4, with 10 bases fitting TRBD2. The CDR3 length is 17 residues. The junction had 7 bases not matched to a gene; V was cut back by 3 bases and J by 2 bases. From germline, CDR1 is SGHAT and CDR2 FQDESV (reference sequence). CDR3 amino acids: CASSFPGTSVTKNIQYF. The DNA for the CDR3 is TGTGCCAGCAGCTTTCCCGGGACTAGCGTGACCAAAAACATTCAGTACTTC.

A word on this clonotype: One end of the junction varies from germline; a read error may be responsible. V and J are TRBV11-3 and TRBJ2-3; no firm D call. This CDR3 region has 17 residues. Germline V gives CDR1 SGHNT, CDR2 YENEEA. The CDR3 DNA reads TGTGCCAGCAACTTATCGTTTCGACCGCTACGGACAGATACGCAGTATTTT. As protein: CASNLSFRPLRTDTQYF. Together with reference TRBV11-3 and TRBJ2-3, the CDR3 gives the full variable domain: EAGVVQSPRYKIIEKKQPVAFWCNPISGHNTLYWYLQNLGQGPELLIRYENEEAVDDSQLPKDRFSAERLKGVDSTLKIQPAELGDSAVYLCASNLSFRPLRTDTQYFGPGTRLTVL.

With regard to this clonotype: The junction does not match germline at one end; this may be a read error. The chain uses TRBV11-2 and TRBJ1-2, with D possibly TRBD1 on 5 matching bases. CDR3 length: 14 residues. CDR1 is SGHAT and CDR2 is FQNNGV in the germline V gene. CDR3 DNA: TGTGCCGCCAGCCCCGGGGGTACAGTCGTTAGCTACACTTTC. Its protein product is CAASPGGTVVSYTF.

Notes on this clonotype: One end of the junction fails to match germline, which may point to a read error. This sequence joins TRBV11-2 and TRBJ2-1; D gene unclear. The germline CDR1 and CDR2 sequences are SGHAT and FQNNGV. The CDR3 runs to 13 residues. The CDR3 here is CANSLPVMNEQFF. CDR3 nucleotide sequence: TGTGCCAACAGCTTACCGGTTATGAATGAGCAGTTCTTC.

Of note for this clonotype: The junction departs from germline at one end; a sequencing error may be responsible. The V call is TRBV11-2, the J call TRBJ2-2, with 8 bases lining up with TRBD1. This CDR3 region has 15 residues. CDR1 and CDR2 (germline): SGHAT, FQNNGV. The CDR3 region is CAGSVETGDAGELFF. The CDR3 DNA reads as TGTGCCGGCAGCGTAGAGACAGGGGACGCCGGGGAGCTATTTTTT. The full variable domain, in which reference TRBV11-2 and TRBJ2-2 provide the parts outside the CDR3, is EAGVAQSPRYKIIEKRQSVAFWCNPISGHATLYWYQQILGQGPKLLIQFQNNGVVDDSQLPKDRFSAERLKGVDSTLKIQPAKLEDSAVYLCAGSVETGDAGELFFGEGSRLTVL.

This clonotype was detected ten times or more. A read error is possible here, since a much larger clone lies one base away. This is likely a read error, given that the CDR3 carries no conserved phenylalanine or tryptophan at its end. The chain combines TRBV14 with TRBJ1-6; 7 bases align to TRBD1. CDR3 length: 14 amino acids. The J segment lost 7 bases and the V segment lost 3 bases, leaving 3 bases of the junction unmatched. Germline loops: CDR1 SGHDN, CDR2 FVKESK. The CDR3 reads CASSQTGRNSPLHL. In DNA, the CDR3 is TGTGCCAGCAGCCAGACAGGGAGGAATTCACCCCTCCACCTT.

Remarks on this clonotype: A junction boundary mismatches the germline segment, possibly from a read error. This chain uses TRBV6-6 with TRBJ2-3; TRBD1 or TRBD2 may be the D gene (5 bases each). The CDR3 has 17 residues. Germline CDR1 and CDR2: MNHNY and SVGAGI (reference sequence). The CDR3 bases are TGTGCCAGCAGTTTCCAGACCGGACTTCGACGCACAGGTACGCAGTATTTT. Protein product: CASSFQTGLRRTGTQYF.

Of note for this clonotype: One junction end disagrees with the germline gene, perhaps due to a read error. The CDR3 here is CASSTDRMISGADVLTF. As DNA, the CDR3 is TGTGCCAGCAGTACCGACAGAATGATCTCTGGGGCCGACGTCCTGACTTTC. This sequence joins TRBV28 and TRBJ2-6; D is perhaps TRBD1 (5 bases). Germline lookup yields CDR1 MDHEN and CDR2 SYDVKM. This CDR3 spans 17 amino acids.